This passage covers 11 T cell receptor beta chains from one sample sequenced in a study of T cells after posttransplantation cyclophosphamide. TCRdb keeps only in-frame clones here, not all; method: immunoSEQ multiplex PCR. The data show about 47,000 clones, 92% seen once. The sample was PBMCs. The receptors here all came from a woman aged 50 to 60 in good health and a related stem cell transplant donor.

This clone showed up just once. J is TRBJ2-3 and V is TRBV5-1; D not certain. The germline CDR1 and CDR2 sequences are SGHRS and YFSETQ. V was clipped by 10 bases and J by 0 bases, with 12 bases between them. The CDR3 totals 13 residues. The CDR3: CASKATSTDTQYF. CDR3 coding DNA: TGCGCCTCAAAAGCCACTAGCACAGATACGCAGTATTTT.

The chain joins TRBV27 to TRBJ2-3, with 7 bases lining up with TRBD2. V lost 4 bases to trimming and J lost 0 bases; unmatched junction nucleotides: 22. Germline V CDR1 and CDR2: MNHEY, SMNVEV (reference sequence). This CDR3 region has 21 residues. This CDR3 is CASSSASLTSVEFSSTDTQYF. Written as DNA, the CDR3 is TGTGCCAGCAGTTCCGCCAGTCTTACTAGCGTAGAGTTTTCTAGCACAGATACGCAGTATTTT.

This clone was seen once. The gene calls are TRBV2 and TRBJ1-1, with 7 positions matching TRBD1. With V trimmed by 6 bases and J by 11 bases, 12 bases remained unmatched. This CDR3 region has 13 residues. Germline V gene sequence: CDR1 SNHLY, CDR2 FYNNEI. This CDR3 is CASSAGLEGAAFF. As DNA, the CDR3 is TGTGCCAGCAGCGCAGGGTTGGAGGGGGCCGCTTTCTTT.

CDR3 DNA sequence: TGCGCCAGCAGCCAGGACAGGGGGCCTGGCTACGAGCAGTACTTC. Protein: CASSQDRGPGYEQYF. The rearrangement links TRBV4-1 to TRBJ2-7; 11 nucleotides agree with TRBD1. The V gene end was trimmed by 3 bases and the J gene end by 3 bases; junction bases not matched to a gene: 4. The germline gives CDR1 MGHRA, CDR2 YSYEKL. The CDR3 sequence is 15 residues long.

CDR3 sequence: CASSFRIQGEGQPQHF. The CDR3 DNA sequence: TGTGCCAGCAGTTTCCGCATCCAGGGTGAAGGACAGCCCCAGCATTTT. This sequence joins TRBV28 and TRBJ1-5, with D possibly matching TRBD1 (5 bases). The CDR3 is 16 residues long. CDR1 is MDHEN and CDR2 is SYDVKM in the germline V gene. Trimming stripped 3 bases from V and 7 bases from J, with 19 bases between.

The CDR3: CASSYSFLRGQETQYF. The CDR3 DNA sequence: TGTGCCAGCAGTTACTCGTTCTTGAGGGGGCAGGAGACCCAGTACTTC. The chain carries TRBV6-5 and TRBJ2-5; the match to TRBD1 covers 7 bases. CDR1 is MNHEY and CDR2 is SVGAGI in the germline V gene. V shed 0 bases and J 5 bases; nucleotides not matched to a gene: 9. This CDR3 comprises 16 residues.

J is TRBJ2-7 and V is TRBV7-9, with D possibly matching TRBD1 (5 bases). Germline V CDR1 and CDR2: SEHNR, FQNEAQ (reference sequence). The CDR3 contains 15 residues. V was cut by 5 bases and J by 2 bases, with 16 bases left in between. CDR3 sequence reads: CASSPQGGVAYEQYF. In DNA, the CDR3 is TGTGCCAGCAGCCCTCAGGGTGGGGTCGCCTACGAGCAGTACTTC.

CDR3 sequence: CASNHRDTDTEAFF. CDR3 sequence (DNA): TGTGCCAGCAACCACAGGGATACGGACACTGAAGCTTTCTTT. The rearrangement links TRBV7-9 to TRBJ1-1, with D possibly matching TRBD1 (6 bases). CDR1 and CDR2 from the germline V gene are SEHNR and FQNEAQ (reference sequence). Trimming removed 7 bases from V and 3 bases from J, with 15 bases in between. The CDR3 loop spans 14 amino acids.

The sample holds one count of this clone. J is TRBJ2-5 and V is TRBV2; 7 bases match TRBD1. V lost 2 bases to trimming and J lost 2 bases; unmatched junction nucleotides: 14. The CDR3 spans 18 residues. Germline values: CDR1 SNHLY, CDR2 FYNNEI. The CDR3 coding sequence is TGTGCCAGCAGTGAAAAGGGAACCGGGACAGAACTACAAGAGACCCAGTACTTC. Its protein product is CASSEKGTGTELQETQYF.

In this sample, this clone turned up once. The chain recombines TRBV5-1 with TRBJ2-5; 8 bases fit TRBD1. The V gene end was trimmed by 4 bases and the J gene end by 7 bases; junction bases not matched to a gene: 12. In germline, CDR1 is SGHRS, CDR2 YFSETQ. The CDR3 is 15 residues long. This CDR3 reads CASSAEAGQVPTQYF. The CDR3 bases are TGCGCCAGCAGCGCTGAGGCGGGACAGGTACCGACCCAGTACTTC.

This rearrangement joins TRBV6-5 to TRBJ2-5; 7 bases align to TRBD1. The CDR3 loop spans 14 amino acids. Trimming cost V 5 bases and J 9 bases; bases outside gene matches: 12. Per the germline V gene, CDR1 is MNHEY and CDR2 is SVGAGI. CDR3 region: CASSRLDRLASQYF. Written as DNA, the CDR3 is TGTGCCAGCAGTCGCTTGGACAGGCTGGCGTCCCAGTACTTC.